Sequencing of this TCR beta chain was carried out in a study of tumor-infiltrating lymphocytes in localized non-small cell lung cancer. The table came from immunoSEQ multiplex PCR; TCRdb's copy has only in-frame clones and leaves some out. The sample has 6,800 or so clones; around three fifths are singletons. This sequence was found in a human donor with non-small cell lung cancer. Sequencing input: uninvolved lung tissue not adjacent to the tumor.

DNA for the CDR3: TGTGCCAGCAGCAAAAGAGTGGTAGCGGGGGTTACCTACAATGAGCAGTTCTTC. Protein: CASSKRVVAGVTYNEQFF. The rearrangement joins TRBV2 to TRBJ2-1; 9 positions match TRBD2. This CDR3 has 18 amino acids. V was pared by 6 bases and J by 2 bases, with 14 bases of the junction left unmatched. Germline values: CDR1 SNHLY, CDR2 FYNNEI.